The source of this T cell receptor (beta chain) is a study of molecular identifiers for immune sequencing clone quantification. Construction of naive CD8 libraries employed roughly 18,000 to 1,000,000 sorted cells together with 10%, 30% or 50% RNA. The sample holds a few counts of this clonotype. This may be a read error, as it is one base from a much larger clone. Previously described methods and listed TCR primers were employed for the bulk TCR libraries. Using its own MiXCR run on the PCR reads, TCRdb lists one record per CDR3 protein. The profile covers 62,000 or so distinct CDR3 sequences, with about a sixth appearing a single time and approximately 1.5% taken by the ten largest. This TCR came from a human donor in good health. Some libraries in this study had Jurkat cell RNA spiked in. The sequencing input was naive CD8+ T cells from blood, with Jurkat cell RNA spiked in. Subset reported: FACS-sorted CD8+CD4-CCR7+CD45RA+ naive T cells.

DNA of the CDR3: TGTGCCACCAGTGATTTGCCCGGCGCACTCGGCCACAATGAGCAGTTCTTC. Translated: CATSDLPGALGHNEQFF. The chain combines TRBV24-1 with TRBJ2-1; D unresolved. V was shortened by 0 bases and J by 5 bases, with 16 bases between the two germline ends. This CDR3 region has 17 residues. Germline CDR1 is KGHDR and CDR2 is SFDVKD.